The source of this TCR beta chain is a study of cytomegalovirus exposure and HLA in healthy donors. The study, taken as a whole, reports: Among TCR sequences, most were rare, though some public TCRs appeared in many donors. A later analysis found most CMV-associated TCR beta chains apparently HLA-restricted. It was likely that a cluster of highly shared sequence variants was a sequencing artifact.

With 60 Vbeta and 13 Jbeta primers, the PCR was carried out. Assay: immunoSEQ multiplex PCR; the TCRdb copy retains only in-frame clones and omits some. The profile covers 100,000 to 150,000 clones, with approximately 80% appearing a single time and approximately 10% taken by the ten largest. This clone was seen only a few times. Antigen: not known. The source of this sequence is a man aged 25 to 40 in good health and CMV-seropositive. Input material: PBMCs.

For the CDR3, the DNA is TGTGCCAGCAGTTACACTGGGACAGGGCGGTACGAGCAGTACTTC. Its protein is CASSYTGTGRYEQYF. This sequence joins TRBV6-5 and TRBJ2-7, with 9 positions matching TRBD1. The germline CDR1 and CDR2 sequences are MNHEY and SVGAGI. Unmatched junction bases numbered 6, after V lost 2 bases and J lost 4 bases. The CDR3 totals 15 residues.